Sequencing of this TCR beta chain was carried out in a study of response to subunit inactivated influenza vaccine. General study points: Every seasonal influenza vaccination brings in few new T cells, the authors suggested.

Germline V CDR1 and CDR2: MNHEY, SVGEGT. V dropped 0 bases and J dropped 5 bases, with 1 base sitting between them. The CDR3 extends over 11 amino acids. This clonotype appeared many times. Its antigen is undetermined. One entry per CDR3 protein results from TCRdb running MiXCR on the RT-PCR reads. The repertoire holds roughly 570,000 distinct CDR3 sequences, with around 15% as singletons. The source was PBMCs from blood, collected 11 to 12 days after vaccination. This sequence was found in a man aged 50-59 years who received an inactivated influenza vaccine. The V gene is TRBV6-2 or TRBV6-3, the J gene TRBJ2-5; D uncertain. The CDR3 DNA reads TGTGCCAGCAGTTACTCGGAGACCCAGTACTTC. Protein sequence: CASSYSETQYF.